The 30 T cell receptor beta chains reported below all come from one sample, sequenced in a study of cytomegalovirus exposure and HLA in healthy donors. The method was immunoSEQ multiplex PCR; TCRdb's version includes in-frame clones alone and lacks a portion of them. In the table there are roughly 64,000 clones, 85% to 95% of which are singletons. The sequenced material came from PBMCs. The source is a woman under 30 in good health and CMV-seropositive.

This clone has a single count. The chain joins TRBV6-1 to TRBJ1-3, with 10 bases matching TRBD1. Germline CDR1 reads MNHNS; CDR2 reads SASEGT. The CDR3 is 18 residues long. V dropped 2 bases and J dropped 0; count of bases not matched to a gene: 7. CDR3 DNA: TGTGCCAGCAGTGAATGGGACAGGGGTGCTCACTCTGGAAACACCATATATTTT. Residues: CASSEWDRGAHSGNTIYF.

J is TRBJ2-1 and V is TRBV14; 13 bases align to TRBD2. The CDR3 consists of 14 residues. The V segment lost 4 bases and the J segment 6 bases; nucleotides outside the gene matches: 0. The germline V gene encodes CDR1 SGHDN and CDR2 FVKESK. This CDR3 reads CASSRLAGGNEQFF. The CDR3 bases are TGTGCCAGCAGCCGACTAGCGGGGGGCAATGAGCAGTTCTTC.

CDR3 sequence: CASSLGGTGAYYGYTF. DNA of the CDR3: TGTGCCAGCAGCTTAGGAGGGACAGGGGCCTACTATGGCTACACCTTC. This rearrangement joins TRBV7-2 to TRBJ1-2; 10 nucleotides line up with TRBD1. V lost 1 base to trimming and J lost 3 bases; unmatched junction nucleotides: 5. The CDR3 contains 16 residues. Germline V gives CDR1 SGHTA, CDR2 FQGNSA.

The J gene is TRBJ1-5, the V gene TRBV7-2, with TRBD1 identical over 9 bases. This CDR3 is 14 amino acids long. CDR1 is SGHTA, CDR2 FQGNSA, per germline. The V gene end was trimmed by 5 bases and the J gene end by 7 bases; junction bases not matched to a gene: 6. The DNA of the CDR3 is TGTGCCAGCAGCCGGGACAGGGTCAACCAGCCCCAGCATTTT. This codes for CASSRDRVNQPQHF.

J is TRBJ2-7 and V is TRBV6-5; TRBD2 matches at 8 bases. Per germline, CDR1 MNHEY and CDR2 SVGAGI. The CDR3 spans 16 residues. Losses at the gene ends were 1 base for V and 1 base for J; bases not matched to a gene: 6. The CDR3, as DNA: TGTGCCAGCAGTTACTATGGTAGCGGGGCTTCCTACGAGCAGTACTTC. It codes for CASSYYGSGASYEQYF.

The rearrangement links TRBV7-3 to TRBJ2-1; TRBD1 is a possible D gene (5 bases). V lost 2 bases and J 0 bases, leaving 11 bases between the germline ends. Germline V gene sequence: CDR1 SGHTA, CDR2 FQGTGA. The CDR3 runs 16 residues. CDR3 nucleotides: TGTGCCAGCAGCTTATCTGGGGCAAGCTCCTACAATGAGCAGTTCTTC. Amino acid sequence: CASSLSGASSYNEQFF.

CDR3 amino acids: CASKESGGLHEQYF. The CDR3 nucleotides read TGTGCCAGCAAGGAAAGCGGAGGGTTACACGAGCAGTACTTC. The J gene is TRBJ2-7, the V gene TRBV21-1; no check of the table's D call, TRBD2, against the DNA was made. TRBV21-1 is an annotated pseudogene. The CDR3 consists of 14 residues.

The chain employs TRBV19 and TRBJ1-1, with 8 bases fitting TRBD1. The V gene end was trimmed by 3 bases and the J gene end by 0 bases; junction bases not matched to a gene: 0. In germline, CDR1 is LNHDA, CDR2 SQIVND (reference sequence). This CDR3 has 14 amino acids. This CDR3 is CASSMTGVNTEAFF. Written as DNA, the CDR3 is TGTGCCAGTAGTATGACAGGGGTGAACACTGAAGCTTTCTTT.

V gene TRBV29-1 combines with J gene TRBJ1-1, with D tentatively TRBD1 (5 bases). V was shortened by 7 bases and J by 2 bases, with 14 bases between the two germline ends. Germline CDR1 and CDR2: SQVTM and ANQGSEA. The CDR3 has 13 amino acids. The CDR3 bases are TGCAGCGCCCTAGGGGCAGGAAACACTGAAGCTTTCTTT. This encodes CSALGAGNTEAFF.

The gene calls are TRBV7-2 and TRBJ2-1; D unresolved. CDR3 size: 14 residues. V lost 1 base to trimming and J lost 8 bases, with 12 bases between them. Germline V gives CDR1 SGHTA, CDR2 FQGNSA. CDR3 in amino acids: CASSLGGAWDEQFF. CDR3 coding DNA: TGTGCCAGCAGCTTAGGAGGCGCCTGGGATGAGCAGTTCTTC. Using reference TRBV7-2 and TRBJ2-1 for the parts outside the CDR3, the full variable domain is GAGVSQSPSNKVTEKGKDVELRCDPISGHTALYWYRQSLGQGLEFLIYFQGNSAPDKSGLPSDRFSAERTGGSVSTLTIQRTQQEDSAVYLCASSLGGAWDEQFFGPGTRLTVL.

V gene TRBV30 combines with J gene TRBJ2-7; TRBD2 might be the D (5 bases). The germline V gene has CDR1 GTSNPN and CDR2 SVGIG (reference sequence). The ends were cut back, 1 base at V and 1 base at J, with 17 bases in the middle. This CDR3 region has 16 residues. CDR3 sequence: CAWSAREGWRSYEQYF. Written as DNA, the CDR3 is TGTGCCTGGAGTGCACGAGAGGGTTGGAGGTCCTACGAGCAGTACTTC.

This chain links TRBV28 with TRBJ1-5; 7 nucleotides line up with TRBD1. Germline V gene sequence: CDR1 MDHEN, CDR2 SYDVKM. The V gene end was trimmed by 5 bases and the J gene end by 4 bases; junction bases not matched to a gene: 14. The CDR3 consists of 17 residues. CDR3 coding DNA: TGTGCCAGCAGTCAACCTCAGGGACAGAGACAAAATCAGCCCCAGCATTTT. This translates into CASSQPQGQRQNQPQHF.

The chain uses TRBV27 and TRBJ2-5; 9 bases fit TRBD1. Per germline, CDR1 MNHEY and CDR2 SMNVEV (reference sequence). Trimming removed 6 bases from V and 5 bases from J; junction bases left unmatched: 13. The CDR3 is 16 residues long. For the CDR3, the DNA is TGTGCCAGCAGCCTCGACTACAGGGGGCGGTGGGAGACCCAGTACTTC. Encoded protein: CASSLDYRGRWETQYF.

The chain joins TRBV5-1 to TRBJ2-1; 7 bases match TRBD1. The CDR3 runs 13 residues. J gave up 5 bases and V 5 bases, and 4 bases lay outside the gene matches. From germline, CDR1 is SGHRS and CDR2 YFSETQ. In DNA, the CDR3 is TGCGCCAGCAGAATTGGGACAGACAATGAGCAGTTCTTC. Its protein product is CASRIGTDNEQFF. Combining the CDR3 with reference TRBV5-1 and TRBJ2-1 gives the whole variable domain KAGVTQTPRYLIKTRGQQVTLSCSPISGHRSVSWYQQTPGQGLQFLFEYFSETQRNKGNFPGRFSGRQFSNSRSEMNVSTLELGDSALYLCASRIGTDNEQFFGPGTRLTVL.

The rearrangement joins TRBV7-9 to TRBJ2-7, with TRBD1 matching over 8 bases. Per germline, CDR1 SEHNR and CDR2 FQNEAQ (reference sequence). Trimming removed 0 bases from V and 3 bases from J; junction bases left unmatched: 10. This CDR3 has 17 residues. The CDR3 nucleotides are TGTGCCAGCAGCTTAGCGCTGGAACAGGGGGTCGGCTACGAGCAGTACTTC. Translated: CASSLALEQGVGYEQYF. Full variable domain (remainder filled in from reference TRBV7-9 and TRBJ2-7): DTGVSQNPRHKITKRGQNVTFRCDPISEHNRLYWYRQTLGQGPEFLTYFQNEAQLEKSRLLSDRFSAERPKGSFSTLEIQRTEQGDSAMYLCASSLALEQGVGYEQYFGPGTRLTVT.

This clone was observed once. The J gene is TRBJ2-3, the V gene TRBV28, with D possibly being TRBD2 (6 bases). The CDR3 contains 15 residues. Trimming took off 4 bases at V and 0 bases at J, with 11 bases between the two ends. Germline CDR1 and CDR2: MDHEN and SYDVKM. The CDR3: CASSSGGDSTDTQYF. The DNA for the CDR3 is TGTGCCAGCAGTTCTGGCGGGGATAGCACAGATACGCAGTATTTT.

The rearrangement links TRBV19 to TRBJ2-3; 12 bases agree with TRBD2. Germline CDR1 reads LNHDA; CDR2 reads SQIVND (reference sequence). The CDR3 spans 18 residues. V dropped 0 bases and J dropped 5; count of bases not matched to a gene: 9. The CDR3 is CASSIEGSSGRAGDTQYF. The DNA for the CDR3 is TGTGCCAGTAGTATAGAAGGGTCTAGCGGGAGGGCCGGAGATACGCAGTATTTT.

This rearrangement joins TRBV4-2 to TRBJ2-4; D remains unclear. Germline values: CDR1 LGHNA, CDR2 YNFKEQ. Trimming pared 8 bases from V and 0 bases from J, leaving 17 bases between. The CDR3 consists of 16 residues. CDR3 sequence (DNA): TGTGCCAGCTTACCGGAGAAGCTTCTAGCCAAAAACATTCAGTACTTC. Its protein product is CASLPEKLLAKNIQYF.

The chain is built from TRBV5-4 and TRBJ2-3, with 10 bases matching TRBD2. The CDR3 runs to 18 residues. Unmatched junction bases numbered 8, after V lost 1 base and J lost 0 bases. Germline V gene lookup returns CDR1 SGHNT and CDR2 YYREEE (reference sequence). CDR3 sequence reads: CASSLKGLAFPSTDTQYF. The CDR3 nucleotides read TGTGCCAGCAGCTTGAAGGGACTAGCGTTCCCGAGCACAGATACGCAGTATTTT.

The genes are TRBV13 and TRBJ2-1; 11 bases map to TRBD2. Germline trimming cut 4 bases from V and 6 bases from J; bases unmatched to any gene: 8. This CDR3 is 16 amino acids long. The germline V gene has CDR1 PRHDT and CDR2 FYEKMQ (reference sequence). Here the CDR3 DNA reads TGTGCCAGCAGCTCGGACCTAGCGGGGGGTAGCAATGAGCAGTTCTTC. Translation gives CASSSDLAGGSNEQFF.

The chain uses TRBV19 and TRBJ2-2, with TRBD1 matching over 11 bases. Per the germline V gene, CDR1 is LNHDA and CDR2 is SQIVND (reference sequence). V trimming: 8 bases; J trimming: 5 bases; junction bases outside the gene matches: 4. The CDR3 runs 14 residues. Here the CDR3 DNA reads TGTGCCAGTCGGACAGGGGGCTTGACCGGGGAGCTGTTTTTT. It specifies CASRTGGLTGELFF. The entire variable domain, with the rest obtained from reference TRBV19 and TRBJ2-2, is as follows: DGGITQSPKYLFRKEGQNVTLSCEQNLNHDAMYWYRQDPGQGLRLIYYSQIVNDFQKGDIAEGYSVSREKKESFPLTVTSAQKNPTAFYLCASRTGGLTGELFFGEGSRLTVL.

The chain links TRBV27 to TRBJ2-7, with 8 nucleotides matching TRBD1. Germline CDR1 and CDR2: MNHEY and SMNVEV (reference sequence). The CDR3 is 14 residues long. After removal of 4 bases from V and 6 bases from J, the junction contained 8 bases not matched to a gene. CDR3: CASSWTGLPAEQYF. The CDR3 region has the DNA TGTGCCAGCAGTTGGACAGGGTTGCCTGCCGAGCAGTACTTC.

This clone came up once. This rearrangement joins TRBV5-4 to TRBJ2-7, with D possibly TRBD1 on 6 matching bases. The CDR3 spans 16 residues. Germline V gene sequence: CDR1 SGHNT, CDR2 YYREEE (reference sequence). V shed 3 bases and J shed 2 bases, with 18 bases lying between them. This CDR3 reads CASSSPTRQEPYEQYF. The CDR3 DNA follows: TGTGCCAGCAGCTCCCCAACCCGACAGGAGCCCTACGAGCAGTACTTC.

The CDR3 DNA reads TGCAGCGTGCACCGGGACAGGGGGAACGAGCAGTACTTC. Protein: CSVHRDRGNEQYF. The genes are TRBV29-1 and TRBJ2-7, with TRBD1 matching 11 bases. This CDR3 has 13 residues. Looked up from germline, CDR1 is SQVTM and CDR2 is ANQGSEA. V lost 6 bases, J lost 5 bases, and 6 bases stayed unmatched.

The chain uses TRBV6-1 and TRBJ2-7; D may be TRBD1 (6 bases). CDR1 and CDR2 (germline): MNHNS, SASEGT. V was shortened by 4 bases and J by 6 bases, with 10 bases between the two germline ends. The CDR3 contains 12 residues. This chain's CDR3 is CASSGTGSEQYF. CDR3 DNA: TGTGCCAGCAGTGGCACAGGGTCCGAGCAGTACTTC.

The chain combines TRBV9 with TRBJ2-7; TRBD1 might be the D (5 bases). The germline V gene encodes CDR1 SGDLS and CDR2 YYNGEE. There are 15 residues in the CDR3. With 1 base removed from V and 2 bases from J, the gap between germline ends came to 13 bases. The CDR3 is CASSVRWGPAYEQYF. CDR3 bases: TGTGCCAGCAGCGTAAGATGGGGCCCGGCCTACGAGCAGTACTTC.

The J gene is TRBJ2-7, the V gene TRBV6-5; 7 bases line up with TRBD1. This CDR3 region has 12 residues. The junction had 2 bases not matched to a gene; V was cut back by 6 bases and J by 3 bases. Germline V gene lookup returns CDR1 MNHEY and CDR2 SVGAGI. CDR3: CASSTGDYEQYF. CDR3 bases: TGTGCCAGCAGCACAGGGGACTACGAGCAGTACTTC.

J is TRBJ2-7 and V is TRBV13, with 9 bases aligning to TRBD1. V shed 10 bases and J 2 bases; nucleotides not matched to a gene: 12. CDR1 and CDR2 from the germline V gene are PRHDT and FYEKMQ (reference sequence). The CDR3 spans 15 residues. The CDR3 protein is CATAQPGTGPYEQYF. Written as DNA, the CDR3 is TGTGCCACTGCCCAGCCCGGGACAGGGCCCTACGAGCAGTACTTC.

The chain couples TRBV29-1 to TRBJ2-6, with D tentatively TRBD1 (6 bases). This CDR3 region has 15 residues. In germline, CDR1 is SQVTM, CDR2 ANQGSEA. The V end lost 4 bases, the J end lost 4 bases, and 14 bases lay between the germline ends. The CDR3 DNA sequence: TGCAGCGTTGCCTTAACAGGGTCCGGGGCCAACGTCCTGACTTTC. Translated, it gives CSVALTGSGANVLTF.

The rearrangement links TRBV5-1 to TRBJ2-2; 16 bases line up with TRBD2. The length of the CDR3 is 18 residues. V was pared by 0 bases and J by 6 bases, with 5 bases of the junction left unmatched. CDR1 is SGHRS, CDR2 YFSETQ, per germline. CDR3 DNA: TGCGCCAGCAGCTTGGAGGGACTAGCGGGAGGGCTTCCCGGGGAGCTGTTTTTT. This translates into CASSLEGLAGGLPGELFF. Filled out from reference TRBV5-1 and TRBJ2-2, the complete variable domain reads KAGVTQTPRYLIKTRGQQVTLSCSPISGHRSVSWYQQTPGQGLQFLFEYFSETQRNKGNFPGRFSGRQFSNSRSEMNVSTLELGDSALYLCASSLEGLAGGLPGELFFGEGSRLTVL.